The sequence of this TCR beta chain was determined in a study of cytomegalovirus exposure and HLA in healthy donors. Trimming left V 4 bases short and J 4 bases short, with 18 bases between. The V gene's germline CDR1 is SGHNT and CDR2 YYREEE (reference sequence). CDR3 length equals 15 residues. 60 Vbeta and 13 Jbeta primers were used in PCR. Only in-frame clones appear in the TCRdb table, and some are missing; sequencing was by immunoSEQ multiplex PCR. The table lists 90,000 to 100,000 clones, approximately 64% of them singletons. Sample: PBMCs. This sequence was found in a boy aged 5-17 years in good health and CMV-seropositive. V usage is TRBV5-4 and J usage is TRBJ2-7; perhaps TRBD2 as D (7 bases). In nucleotides, the CDR3 is TGTGCCAGCAGCCCCCAGGCGGGGGCGGGGTACGAGCAGTACTTC. Translated, it gives CASSPQAGAGYEQYF. Filled out from reference TRBV5-4 and TRBJ2-7, the complete variable domain reads ETGVTQSPTHLIKTRGQQVTLRCSSQSGHNTVSWYQQALGQGPQFIFQYYREEENGRGNFPPRFSGLQFPNYSSELNVNALELDDSALYLCASSPQAGAGYEQYFGPGTRLTVT.